Presented here are 7 T cell receptor beta chains from one specimen sequenced in a study of blood T cells in healthy people across ages. Through a sample-barcoded 5' primer and a J-beta primer mix, a second PCR was run for about 6 to 11 cycles. Each CDR3 protein is one row after TCRdb ran MiXCR on the 5' RACE reads. The data contain 1.6 million or so distinct CDR3 sequences, 30% to 35% of them singletons. The sample was blood. The receptors stem from a woman aged 25 to 39 in good health.

This chain joins TRBV20-1 and TRBJ1-3; D unclear. CDR3 length: 14 amino acids. V lost 5 bases, J lost 0 bases, and 11 bases lay in between. The germline V gene has CDR1 DFQATT and CDR2 SNEGSKA (reference sequence). CDR3 DNA: TGCAGTGCTCTTAACGGGAACTCTGGAAACACCATATATTTT. It translates to CSALNGNSGNTIYF.

This clonotype was observed once. Sequence at one end of the junction differs from germline and may be a read error. The V and J genes are TRBV6-2 or TRBV6-3 and TRBJ1-2; 10 positions match TRBD1. Germline lookup yields CDR1 MNHEY and CDR2 SVGEGT. The CDR3 totals 16 residues. The CDR3 DNA reads as TGTGCCAGCAGCCGTTTTACCGGGACAGGGGACTATAGCTACACCTTC. The encoded protein is CASSRFTGTGDYSYTF.

DNA of the CDR3: TGTGCCATGGGGGGTGGGGTGGGGCCCTACGAGCAGTACTTC. Protein product: CAMGGGVGPYEQYF. This chain joins TRBV6-1 and TRBJ2-4; the D gene is possibly TRBD2 (6 bases). The better agreement between TRBJ2-7 and the DNA end casts doubt on the J call. The CDR3 runs 14 residues. Per the germline V gene, CDR1 is MNHNS and CDR2 is SASEGT.

The J gene is TRBJ2-5, the V gene TRBV20-1, with 8 bases that match TRBD2. The germline V gene has CDR1 DFQATT and CDR2 SNEGSKA (reference sequence). After removal of 3 bases from V and 4 bases from J, the junction contained 13 bases not matched to a gene. The CDR3 totals 16 residues. As DNA, the CDR3 is TGCAGTGCTAGCGGGGGAGTTAGCGGGAATCTAGAGACCCAGTACTTC. Amino acids: CSASGGVSGNLETQYF.

The V call is TRBV12-3 or TRBV12-4, the J call TRBJ2-1; 7 positions agree with TRBD1. The J segment lost 3 bases and the V segment lost 10 bases, leaving 9 bases of the junction unmatched. This CDR3 region has 14 residues. CDR3: CATRTGANYNEQFF. For the CDR3, the DNA is TGTGCCACCCGAACAGGGGCGAACTACAATGAGCAGTTCTTC.

This clonotype occurred a few times. V usage is TRBV30 and J usage is TRBJ2-3; no clear D gene. The germline CDR1 and CDR2 sequences are GTSNPN and SVGIG (reference sequence). V lost 0 bases, J lost 0 bases, and 10 bases lay in between. CDR3 length: 15 residues. Here the CDR3 reads CAWSVPLTSTDTQYF. In nucleotides, the CDR3 is TGTGCCTGGAGTGTACCTCTTACTAGCACAGATACGCAGTATTTT.

This clonotype has a handful of counts. The chain recombines TRBV5-5 with TRBJ2-5, with 9 positions matching TRBD2. Germline V lookup: CDR1 SGHKS, CDR2 YYEKEE (reference sequence). The CDR3 loop spans 16 amino acids. V shed 0 bases and J 2 bases; nucleotides not matched to a gene: 5. The CDR3 nucleotides read TGTGCCAGCAGCTTGGCCGGTGCGGGAGGGCAAGAGACCCAGTACTTC. It translates to CASSLAGAGGQETQYF.